In its sample, the clone carrying this T cell receptor (beta chain) was seen many times. This sample is part of a study of human T cells and chemical hapten exposure. Unique molecular identifiers were attached to individual cDNA molecules during library preparation. TCRdb re-analysed the 5' RACE reads in MiXCR, keeping a single row per CDR3 protein. The sample has 120,000 to 150,000 distinct CDR3 sequences, approximately 4% seen once. V was pared by 10 bases and J by 8 bases, with 16 bases between. This CDR3 region has 12 residues. Looked up from germline, CDR1 is KGHDR and CDR2 is SFDVKD. Unfractionated whole blood was the source from which total RNA was extracted.

The clonotype comes from a female donor in good health. This chain links TRBV24-1 with TRBJ1-1; D unresolved. DNA for the CDR3: TGTGCCACATCGTTTGACGGGAGCGAAGCTTTCTTT. Residues: CATSFDGSEAFF.